Shown below are 26 T cell receptor beta chains from a single sample sequenced in a study of Ad26.COV2.S vaccination and SARS-CoV-2 variants. Clones were read by immunoSEQ multiplex PCR, and TCRdb kept only the in-frame ones, dropping some. The table records hundreds of thousands of clones, approximately 90% of them present only once. Treatment described: about 20 received Ad26.COV2.S at low or high dose, single or two shots; about 5 received placebo; per-sample allocation not given. Samples analyzed were those drawn on day 63 after the first vaccine or placebo injection. This specimen consisted of peripheral blood, obtained in a trial of Ad26.COV2.S vaccine versus placebo. The receptors were gathered from a person between 18 and 60 years old who received the Ad26.COV2.S COVID-19 vaccine or a placebo.

This chain joins TRBV3-1 (or the pseudogene TRBV3-2) and TRBJ2-7; 9 positions match TRBD2. The CDR3 consists of 15 residues. Per the germline V gene, CDR1 is LGHDT and CDR2 is YNNKEL (reference sequence). The V and J ends lost 0 bases and 2 bases, in that order; junction bases with no gene match: 2. In DNA, the CDR3 is TGTGCCAGCAGCCAAGATCCTAGCGGGACCTACGAGCAGTACTTC. Encoded protein: CASSQDPSGTYEQYF.

The rearrangement links TRBV29-1 to TRBJ2-7; 11 positions match TRBD2. Germline V gene lookup returns CDR1 SQVTM and CDR2 ANQGSEA. J lost 2 bases, V lost 6 bases, and 6 bases had no gene match. This CDR3 is built from 14 residues. CDR3 residues: CSVKTSGSAYEQYF. The CDR3 nucleotides read TGCAGCGTAAAAACTAGCGGGAGCGCCTACGAGCAGTACTTC.

The chain recombines TRBV5-5 with TRBJ2-1; D gene uncertain. This CDR3 has 17 amino acids. V was clipped by 0 bases and J by 0 bases, with 13 bases between them. The germline gives CDR1 SGHKS, CDR2 YYEKEE (reference sequence). CDR3 nucleotides: TGTGCCAGCAGCTTGGAAACGGGCCACTTCTCCTACAATGAGCAGTTCTTC. Protein sequence: CASSLETGHFSYNEQFF.

This rearrangement joins TRBV30 to TRBJ1-1; tentative D call: TRBD1 (6 bases). CDR1 and CDR2 from the germline V gene are GTSNPN and SVGIG (reference sequence). The V end lost 4 bases, the J end lost 8 bases, and 14 bases lay between the germline ends. This CDR3 spans 12 amino acids. CDR3 in amino acids: CAWIKPTGEAFF. The CDR3 coding sequence is TGTGCCTGGATCAAACCGACAGGAGAAGCTTTCTTT.

V and J are TRBV30 and TRBJ2-5; D not certain. Trimming took off 5 bases at V and 2 bases at J, with 15 bases between the two ends. The CDR3 runs to 14 residues. Germline V CDR1 and CDR2: GTSNPN, SVGIG (reference sequence). DNA for the CDR3: TGTGCCTGGTGCCCCGGGTACGGGCAAGAGACCCAGTACTTC. Protein: CAWCPGYGQETQYF.

The rearrangement uses TRBV6-1 and TRBJ2-1, with D perhaps matching TRBD1 or TRBD2 (7 bases each). The CDR3 runs 17 residues. V lost 4 bases to trimming and J lost 4 bases, with 20 bases between them. The germline gives CDR1 MNHNS, CDR2 SASEGT. CDR3 DNA sequence: TGTGCCAGCAGTGGAGGGGGCGGGAGCCTCATTTACAATGAGCAGTTCTTC. Its translation is CASSGGGGSLIYNEQFF.

The gene calls are TRBV7-8 and TRBJ2-2, with a possible D match to TRBD1 (6 bases). The CDR3 runs to 18 residues. Per germline, CDR1 SGHVS and CDR2 FQNEAQ. Trimming took off 5 bases at V and 6 bases at J, with 25 bases between the two ends. The CDR3 sequence: CASSVYRVRQDVPGELFF. The CDR3 DNA is TGTGCCAGCAGCGTTTACAGGGTCCGACAGGACGTTCCCGGGGAGCTGTTTTTT.

The chain combines TRBV7-9 with TRBJ2-7; no reliable D call. Deletions cut 1 base from V and 0 bases from J, with 7 bases between. The CDR3 contains 14 residues. Germline CDR1 is SEHNR and CDR2 is FQNEAQ (reference sequence). The CDR3, as DNA: TGTGCCAGCAGCTTAGATGGATTCTCCTACGAGCAGTACTTC. This codes for CASSLDGFSYEQYF.

The V gene is TRBV19, the J gene TRBJ2-1, with 13 bases fitting TRBD2. The CDR3 sequence is 15 residues long. The V gene's germline CDR1 is LNHDA and CDR2 SQIVND (reference sequence). V trimming: 5 bases; J trimming: 9 bases; junction bases outside the gene matches: 7. As DNA, the CDR3 is TGTGCCAGTAGTCCTCAGACTAGCGGGAGGTTTGAGCAGTTCTTC. It yields the protein CASSPQTSGRFEQFF. The full variable domain, with the rest looked up from reference TRBV19 and TRBJ2-1, is DGGITQSPKYLFRKEGQNVTLSCEQNLNHDAMYWYRQDPGQGLRLIYYSQIVNDFQKGDIAEGYSVSREKKESFPLTVTSAQKNPTAFYLCASSPQTSGRFEQFFGPGTRLTVL.

V usage is TRBV12-3 or TRBV12-4 and J usage is TRBJ1-2; the D is unclear. Deletions cut 3 bases from V and 4 bases from J, with 9 bases between. This CDR3 is built from 13 residues. CDR3 region: CASSFGTAYGYTF. In DNA, the CDR3 is TGTGCCAGCAGTTTCGGCACCGCCTATGGCTACACCTTC.

The V call is TRBV18, the J call TRBJ2-7, with 7 bases matching TRBD2. Germline V gene lookup returns CDR1 KGHSH and CDR2 LQKENI. The CDR3 spans 15 residues. The junction had 8 bases not matched to a gene; V was cut back by 3 bases and J by 3 bases. CDR3 bases: TGTGCCAGCTCACCGGACCGGGAGGCAGGCTACGAGCAGTACTTC. This translates into CASSPDREAGYEQYF.

This sequence joins TRBV19 and TRBJ1-4; D not certain. Germline assignment: CDR1 LNHDA and CDR2 SQIVND (reference sequence). The CDR3 totals 15 residues. V shed 6 bases and J shed 6 bases, with 17 bases lying between them. For the CDR3, the DNA is TGTGCCAGTAGACCAAGCAGGCCTGGGGATGAAAAACTGTTTTTT. Protein product: CASRPSRPGDEKLFF.

The gene calls are TRBV7-8 and TRBJ1-5, with 7 bases aligning to TRBD1. From germline, CDR1 is SGHVS and CDR2 FQNEAQ. This CDR3 has 17 residues. Trimming took 0 bases from V and 7 from J; bases not matched to a gene: 12. As DNA, the CDR3 is TGTGCCAGCAGCTTAGCGCTAAGGGGGCAGTATAGACAGCCCCAGCATTTT. Residues: CASSLALRGQYRQPQHF.

The chain carries TRBV6-5 and TRBJ1-4; D remains ambiguous. Germline lookup yields CDR1 MNHEY and CDR2 SVGAGI. V gave up 5 bases and J gave up 2 bases, with 6 bases separating them. The CDR3 spans 13 residues. The CDR3 sequence: CASSRVTNEKLFF. The CDR3 region has the DNA TGTGCCAGCAGTCGGGTTACTAATGAAAAACTGTTTTTT.

This rearrangement joins TRBV19 to TRBJ1-5; 7 nucleotides match TRBD1. V gave up 3 bases and J gave up 3 bases; unmatched junction bases: 11. CDR1 LNHDA and CDR2 SQIVND come from the germline V gene (reference sequence). CDR3 size: 17 residues. The CDR3 DNA reads TGTGCCAGTAGTATGGGGGCCAGGGGGGAGAACAATCAGCCCCAGCATTTT. It translates to CASSMGARGENNQPQHF. Full variable domain (outside the CDR3, taken from reference TRBV19 and TRBJ1-5): DGGITQSPKYLFRKEGQNVTLSCEQNLNHDAMYWYRQDPGQGLRLIYYSQIVNDFQKGDIAEGYSVSREKKESFPLTVTSAQKNPTAFYLCASSMGARGENNQPQHFGDGTRLSIL.

The chain joins TRBV9 to TRBJ2-7, with 8 nucleotides matching TRBD1. The CDR3 loop spans 13 amino acids. From germline, CDR1 is SGDLS and CDR2 YYNGEE. V lost 0 bases to trimming and J lost 6 bases; unmatched junction nucleotides: 2. CDR3 sequence: CASSVGTGSEQYF. The CDR3 DNA reads TGTGCCAGCAGCGTAGGGACAGGGTCCGAGCAGTACTTC.

The rearrangement joins TRBV6-4 to TRBJ2-1, with 9 bases fitting TRBD2. This CDR3 has 15 amino acids. With 3 bases clipped from V and 0 bases from J, the junction kept 0 bases outside the gene matches. Germline V gene lookup returns CDR1 MRHNA and CDR2 SNTAGT. This CDR3 is CASSERGGSYNEQFF. The CDR3 nucleotides are TGTGCCAGCAGTGAGCGGGGGGGCTCCTACAATGAGCAGTTCTTC.

The chain employs TRBV7-9 and TRBJ2-1; 8 nucleotides agree with TRBD2. Germline V CDR1 and CDR2: SEHNR, FQNEAQ (reference sequence). V was pared by 3 bases and J by 4 bases, with 8 bases of the junction left unmatched. CDR3 length: 16 amino acids. The CDR3 DNA reads as TGTGCCAGCAGCTTGGGGACTGGGACTAGTTACAATGAGCAGTTCTTC. Protein: CASSLGTGTSYNEQFF.

The rearrangement uses TRBV6-2 or TRBV6-3 and TRBJ2-3; 9 bases fit TRBD2. CDR1 MNHEY and CDR2 SVGEGT come from the germline V gene. Trimming at V came to 0 bases and at J to 5 bases, leaving 6 bases not matched to a gene. CDR3 length: 16 residues. The CDR3 spells CASSYSGGGAVDTQYF. DNA for the CDR3: TGTGCCAGCAGTTACTCGGGCGGGGGGGCCGTAGATACGCAGTATTTT.

The gene calls are TRBV5-1 and TRBJ1-3; the D is unclear. The V and J ends lost 4 bases and 0 bases respectively, with 14 bases between them. The germline CDR1 and CDR2 sequences are SGHRS and YFSETQ. The CDR3 is 16 residues long. This CDR3 reads CASSPDLTLSGNTIYF. The DNA for the CDR3 is TGCGCCAGCAGCCCAGACCTGACCCTCTCTGGAAACACCATATATTTT.

V and J are TRBV19 and TRBJ1-5, with no clear D. The germline V gene has CDR1 LNHDA and CDR2 SQIVND (reference sequence). This CDR3 contains 15 residues. V was cut by 3 bases and J by 6 bases, with 15 bases left in between. The CDR3, as DNA: TGTGCCAGTAGTATCCTGTCCGGGCGGGCTCAGCCCCAGCATTTT. It yields the protein CASSILSGRAQPQHF.

This chain links TRBV2 with TRBJ2-7, with TRBD2 matching 7 bases. The germline CDR1 and CDR2 sequences are SNHLY and FYNNEI. The CDR3 has 13 residues. V shed 6 bases and J 4 bases; nucleotides not matched to a gene: 6. The CDR3 is CASRPAGRYEQYF. In DNA form, the CDR3 reads TGTGCCAGCAGGCCAGCGGGACGGTACGAGCAGTACTTC.

The chain joins TRBV6-4 to TRBJ1-6; D gene uncertain. The germline gives CDR1 MRHNA, CDR2 SNTAGT. The CDR3 consists of 13 residues. Trimming removed 3 bases at V and 7 bases at J, with 7 bases between. DNA for the CDR3: TGTGCCAGCAGTGAACAGCCCAATTCACCCCTCCACTTT. This codes for CASSEQPNSPLHF.

This clone was found once. The rearrangement joins TRBV29-1 to TRBJ1-1; D not certain. The germline V gene encodes CDR1 SQVTM and CDR2 ANQGSEA. The V end was cut by 0 bases, the J end by 3 bases, with 5 bases between. The CDR3 length is 12 residues. The CDR3 nucleotides are TGCAGCGTTGAAGATCAAGACACTGAAGCTTTCTTT. It yields the protein CSVEDQDTEAFF.

The chain uses TRBV3-1 (or the pseudogene TRBV3-2) and TRBJ1-4; 8 nucleotides match TRBD1. This CDR3 comprises 17 residues. Per the germline V gene, CDR1 is LGHDT and CDR2 is YNNKEL (reference sequence). V lost 1 base and J lost 0; bases outside the gene matches: 4. The CDR3 loop reads CASSQVGQGTTNEKLFF. The CDR3, as DNA: TGTGCCAGCAGCCAAGTAGGACAGGGAACAACTAATGAAAAACTGTTTTTT.

This chain links TRBV18 with TRBJ2-1; TRBD1 aligns across 10 bases. The CDR3 contains 15 residues. V dropped 0 bases and J dropped 9; count of bases not matched to a gene: 5. Germline CDR1 is KGHSH and CDR2 is LQKENI. CDR3 DNA sequence: TGTGCCAGCTCACCACCTAGACAGGGGGCGGTTGAGCAGTTCTTC. Translated, it gives CASSPPRQGAVEQFF.